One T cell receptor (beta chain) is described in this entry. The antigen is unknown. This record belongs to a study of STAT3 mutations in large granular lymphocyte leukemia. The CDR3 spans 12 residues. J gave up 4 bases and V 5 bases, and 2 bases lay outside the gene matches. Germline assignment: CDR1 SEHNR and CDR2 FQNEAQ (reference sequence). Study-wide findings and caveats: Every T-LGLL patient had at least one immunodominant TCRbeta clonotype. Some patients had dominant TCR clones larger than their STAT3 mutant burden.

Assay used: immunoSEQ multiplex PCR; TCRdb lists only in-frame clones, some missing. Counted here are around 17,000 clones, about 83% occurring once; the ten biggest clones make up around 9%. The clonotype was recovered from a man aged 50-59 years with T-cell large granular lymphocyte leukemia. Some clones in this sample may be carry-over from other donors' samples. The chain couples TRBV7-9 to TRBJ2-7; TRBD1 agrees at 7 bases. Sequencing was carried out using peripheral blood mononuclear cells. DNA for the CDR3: TGTGCCAGCAGCCTACAGGGGTACGAGCAGTACTTC. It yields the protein CASSLQGYEQYF. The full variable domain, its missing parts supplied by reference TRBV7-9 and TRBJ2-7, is DTGVSQNPRHKITKRGQNVTFRCDPISEHNRLYWYRQTLGQGPEFLTYFQNEAQLEKSRLLSDRFSAERPKGSFSTLEIQRTEQGDSAMYLCASSLQGYEQYFGPGTRLTVT.